This is a list of T cell receptor beta chains from one sample in a study of blood T cell repertoires in COVID-19. Measured with immunoSEQ multiplex PCR; TCRdb has only the in-frame clones, and not every one. The table records under 200,000 clones, 70% to 80% of them present only once. Sequencing input: peripheral blood. All receptors come from a woman in her forties with COVID-19, enrolled during active disease. The CDR3 runs from the conserved cysteine through the conserved F or W. Each record gives: D gene, J gene, clone size, V gene, CDR3 DNA, CDR3 protein. The D gene is left open where the match is weak. Only some rows state a clone size, as once, few, many or a class for expanded clones.

TRBD1	TRBJ2-3	-	TRBV11-2	TGTGCCAGCAGCTTGGGGACAGGGTACACAGATACGCAGTATTTT	CASSLGTGYTDTQYF
TRBD1	TRBJ2-3	-	TRBV6-6	TGTGCCAGCAGCTACGGACAGGTTAGGAGAGTAGGTTGTACAGATACGCAGTATTTT	CASSYGQVRRVGCTDTQYF
-	TRBJ1-1	-	TRBV19	TGTGCCAGTAGTATGCGGGTGAGCGAAGCTTTCTTT	CASSMRVSEAFF
-	TRBJ1-6	few	TRBV3-1/TRBV3-2	TGTGCCAGCAGCCAAGGAAGTACGCGGAGCTCCTATAATTCACCCCTCCACTTT	CASSQGSTRSSYNSPLHF
TRBD2	TRBJ2-1	-	TRBV7-2	TGTGCCAGCAGCCCGCCAGCGGGGGGCCCCTACAATGAGCAGTTCTTC	CASSPPAGGPYNEQFF
TRBD1	TRBJ1-4	-	TRBV2	TGTGCCAGTATCGGGCAGGGGGATCCAGCTAATGAAAAACTGTTTTTT	CASIGQGDPANEKLFF
TRBD2	TRBJ2-1	-	TRBV5-1	TGCGCCAGCACTGCGTCGGTAGCGGGAGGGGGTTCCTACAATGAGCAGTTCTTC	CASTASVAGGGSYNEQFF
TRBD1	TRBJ2-7	-	TRBV27	TGTGCCAGCAGCCTAACAGGGGGCGGGTACGAGCAGTACTTC	CASSLTGGGYEQYF
TRBD1	TRBJ1-3	-	TRBV7-2	TGTGCCAGCAGGACTACAGGGGTCTCTGGAAACACCATATATTTT	CASRTTGVSGNTIYF
-	TRBJ1-1	-	TRBV29-1	TGCAGCGGGCAGGAGGTGGTAAACACTGAAGCTTTCTTT	CSGQEVVNTEAFF
-	TRBJ2-5	-	TRBV7-6	TGTGCCAGCAGCTTAGGGCTAGCCCGTACCCAGTACTTC	CASSLGLARTQYF
-	TRBJ1-6	few	TRBV15	TGTGCCACCAGCAGGGGAATGACGGGGGATTCACCCCTCCACTTT	CATSRGMTGDSPLHF
TRBD1	TRBJ1-6	-	TRBV5-1	TGCGCCAGCAGCGGGACAGGGTGGGATAATTCACCCCTCCACTTT	CASSGTGWDNSPLHF
-	TRBJ1-3	-	TRBV4-3	TGCGCCAGCAGCCAAGGGAGGGGAGGAACTGGAAACACCATATATTTT	CASSQGRGGTGNTIYF
-	TRBJ2-7	few	TRBV7-9	TGTGCCAGCAGCGTCCCCGAGGCGTCTTACGAGCAGTACTTC	CASSVPEASYEQYF
TRBD1	TRBJ1-2	-	TRBV5-1	TGCGCCAGCAGCTCCGGGACAGAAGATGGCTACACCTTC	CASSSGTEDGYTF
TRBD2	TRBJ2-3	-	TRBV10-3	TGTGCCATCAGTGGGTTTGGGCTAGCGGGAGACAGCCCCATGATGTCGGTTGAGTATTTT	CAISGFGLAGDSPMMSVEYF